This TCR beta chain was sequenced during a study of neoadjuvant nivolumab and ipilimumab in lung cancer. Study-level background: Nivolumab 3 mg/kg was given days 1, 15 and 29, plus ipilimumab 1 mg/kg day 1 in combination.

Trimming shortened V by 0 bases and J by 3 bases, and 9 bases separated the two germline ends. The CDR3 runs 15 residues. The germline V gene has CDR1 LNHNV and CDR2 YYDKDF (reference sequence). This table comes from immunoSEQ multiplex PCR, and its TCRdb copy is limited to in-frame clones, with some not included. This repertoire shows fewer than 40,000 clones, over 75% found once; its top ten account for roughly 5%. A word on this clone: The antigen is unknown.

Study outcomes and limitations: Only a single major-pathologic-response sample was available for clonality analysis. Resected-tumor TCR richness correlated positively with pretherapy blood richness. From pretherapy to surgery, tumor richness and clonality rose with dual therapy.

This sequence was found in an adult with non-small cell lung cancer. The input for sequencing was peripheral blood, taken after neoadjuvant nivolumab, alone or with ipilimumab, at or shortly before surgery. The V call is TRBV15, the J call TRBJ1-5; D unclear. The CDR3 nucleotides read TGTGCCACCAGCAGAGATGAACGGATCAATCAGCCCCAGCATTTT. Its translation: CATSRDERINQPQHF.